The 28 T cell receptor beta chains in this list originate from one sample, sequenced in a study of human T cells and chemical hapten exposure. Time point specified: patch test 3, about 24 weeks after DPC sensitization. Treatment: therapeutic diphenylcyclopropenone sensitization with weekly scalp DPC. Each CDR3 protein is one row after TCRdb ran MiXCR on the RACE reads. The sample lists more than 95,000 distinct CDR3 sequences, 34% occurring once. This specimen was whole blood, taken in connection with sensitization to the hapten diphenylcyclopropenone (DPC). The receptors were sampled from a man between 35 and 55 years old with alopecia areata. Some clones in this sample may be carry-over from other donors' samples.

This chain connects TRBV20-1 to TRBJ1-2, with D possibly being TRBD1 (5 bases). This CDR3 has 11 residues. The V end lost 6 bases, the J end lost 8 bases, and 13 bases lay between the germline ends. Germline V lookup: CDR1 DFQATT, CDR2 SNEGSKA (reference sequence). CDR3 coding DNA: TGCAGTGCCCAGGGCCTTCGGGGCTACACCTTC. This sequence encodes CSAQGLRGYTF.

The chain couples TRBV9 to TRBJ1-1; D possibly corresponds to TRBD1 (5 bases). The germline CDR1 and CDR2 sequences are SGDLS and YYNGEE. CDR3 length: 15 amino acids. V lost 0 bases, J lost 4 bases, and 13 bases lay in between. The CDR3 region has the DNA TGTGCCAGCAGCGTAGCAGCAGGGTTGGGCACTGAAGCTTTCTTT. Amino acids: CASSVAAGLGTEAFF.

The V gene is TRBV7-2, the J gene TRBJ2-7; either TRBD1 or TRBD2 may supply D (5 bases each). Trimming cost V 5 bases and J 7 bases, with 24 bases left between them. From germline, CDR1 is SGHTA and CDR2 FQGNSA. The CDR3 length is 16 residues. The CDR3 sequence: CASSLKPGPTSAEQYF. Here the CDR3 DNA reads TGTGCCAGCAGCCTAAAACCGGGACCGACATCTGCGGAGCAGTACTTC.

In its sample, this clonotype was seen a few times. V is TRBV7-3 and J is TRBJ2-3, with 13 nucleotides matching TRBD2. Per germline, CDR1 SGHTA and CDR2 FQGTGA. CDR3 length equals 20 residues. J lost 3 bases, V lost 5 bases, and 17 bases had no gene match. The CDR3 region has the DNA TGTGCCAGCAGCCCGGAGAGGTTTGGACTAGCGGGAGTAGAAACAGATACGCAGTATTTT. Its protein product is CASSPERFGLAGVETDTQYF. Full variable domain (missing parts from reference TRBV7-3 and TRBJ2-3): GAGVSQTPSNKVTEKGKYVELRCDPISGHTALYWYRQSLGQGPEFLIYFQGTGAADDSGLPNDRFFAVRPEGSVSTLKIQRTERGDSAVYLCASSPERFGLAGVETDTQYFGPGTRLTVL.

The DNA for the CDR3 is TGCGCCAGCAGCCAACCCCGGGGGCAAGAGACCCAGTACTTC. It encodes CASSQPRGQETQYF. The gene calls are TRBV4-1 and TRBJ2-5; a possible D gene is TRBD2 (6 bases). Per germline, CDR1 MGHRA and CDR2 YSYEKL. V lost 2 bases and J 2 bases, leaving 9 bases between the germline ends. The CDR3 covers 14 residues.

The V and J genes are TRBV28 and TRBJ1-1; unclear D gene. Looked up from germline, CDR1 is MDHEN and CDR2 is SYDVKM. The ends were cut back, 3 bases at V and 4 bases at J, with 15 bases in the middle. This CDR3 spans 15 amino acids. The CDR3 reads CASSFNNHWGTEAFF. In DNA, the CDR3 is TGTGCCAGCAGTTTCAACAACCACTGGGGCACTGAAGCTTTCTTT.

V usage is TRBV20-1 and J usage is TRBJ2-3; 7 nucleotides line up with TRBD2. Germline-derived CDR1 and CDR2 are DFQATT and SNEGSKA (reference sequence). The junction had 17 bases not matched to a gene; V was cut back by 8 bases and J by 0 bases. CDR3 size: 17 residues. CDR3 bases: TGCAGTACGCTACCAGCGACTAGCACCCGTAGCACAGATACGCAGTATTTT. Translating it yields CSTLPATSTRSTDTQYF.

The CDR3 nucleotides are TGTGCCAGCACCCCTCGAGAGGGGGGAGAGACCCAGTACTTC. Encoded protein: CASTPREGGETQYF. J is TRBJ2-5 and V is TRBV5-6, with D tentatively TRBD1 or TRBD2 (6 bases each). This CDR3 contains 14 residues. Germline-derived CDR1 and CDR2 are SGHDT and YYEEEE. V lost 6 bases and J lost 4, with 16 bases in between.

This clonotype appeared a few times. This chain links TRBV6-2 or TRBV6-3 with TRBJ2-2; D may match TRBD1 or TRBD2 (5 bases each). The CDR3 runs to 15 residues. Trimming cost V 8 bases and J 5 bases, with 18 bases left between them. Looked up from germline, CDR1 is MNHEY and CDR2 is SVGEGT. CDR3 in DNA: TGTGCCAGCGGGGGAACCGGGATAATTACCGGGGAGCTGTTTTTT. It codes for CASGGTGIITGELFF.

The V call is TRBV9, the J call TRBJ1-5, with D possibly TRBD1 on 5 matching bases. The V end was cut by 3 bases, the J end by 6 bases, with 10 bases between. CDR1 and CDR2 (germline): SGDLS, YYNGEE. The CDR3 consists of 13 residues. The chain's CDR3 is CASSERGGQPQHF. In DNA form, the CDR3 reads TGTGCCAGCAGCGAGAGGGGTGGTCAGCCCCAGCATTTT.

The genes are TRBV29-1 and TRBJ2-1; D unresolved. V was cut by 5 bases and J by 6 bases, with 8 bases left in between. Germline-derived CDR1 and CDR2 are SQVTM and ANQGSEA. This CDR3 spans 11 amino acids. The CDR3 loop reads CSVRVVNEQFF. The CDR3 nucleotides read TGCAGCGTTAGAGTAGTCAATGAGCAGTTCTTC.

The rearrangement links TRBV5-1 to TRBJ2-5, with D possibly TRBD2 on 5 matching bases. Trimming stripped 2 bases from V and 4 bases from J, with 9 bases between. The CDR3 has 13 amino acids. Germline lookup yields CDR1 SGHRS and CDR2 YFSETQ. Here the CDR3 reads CASSFSGSETQYF. CDR3 sequence (DNA): TGCGCCAGCAGCTTTTCGGGGTCAGAGACCCAGTACTTC.

The rearrangement uses TRBV20-1 and TRBJ2-1; the match to TRBD2 covers 10 bases. V was pared by 5 bases and J by 0 bases, with 4 bases of the junction left unmatched. Germline CDR1 is DFQATT and CDR2 is SNEGSKA (reference sequence). This CDR3 spans 15 amino acids. The CDR3 nucleotides are TGCAGTGCTGGGACTAGCGATAGCTCCTACAATGAGCAGTTCTTC. As protein: CSAGTSDSSYNEQFF.

This clonotype was counted only a few times. CDR3 bases: TGTGCCATCAGTGGGGGGTATCCATACGAGCAGTACGTC. Protein: CAISGGYPYEQYV. This chain links TRBV10-3 with TRBJ2-7; D could derive from TRBD1 or TRBD2 (5 bases each). Germline V gene lookup returns CDR1 ENHRY and CDR2 SYGVKD. The V and J ends lost 4 bases and 4 bases respectively, with 11 bases between them. The CDR3 is 13 residues long.

The sample holds a few counts of this clonotype. The V gene is TRBV4-1, the J gene TRBJ2-7; 11 bases map to TRBD2. Per germline, CDR1 MGHRA and CDR2 YSYEKL. The V gene end was trimmed by 8 bases and the J gene end by 5 bases; junction bases not matched to a gene: 11. CDR3 size: 15 residues. The CDR3 coding sequence is TGCGCCAGCCCTCAGACTAGCGGGATCCTCAACGAGCAGTACGTC. Protein: CASPQTSGILNEQYV.

The chain couples TRBV24-1 to TRBJ2-2; D is perhaps TRBD1 (6 bases). The CDR3 covers 15 residues. V lost 3 bases to trimming and J lost 4 bases, with 11 bases between them. Germline V gene lookup returns CDR1 KGHDR and CDR2 SFDVKD. The CDR3 spells CATSDRQAITGELFF. CDR3 nucleotide sequence: TGTGCCACCAGTGATAGACAGGCTATCACCGGGGAGCTGTTTTTT.

The chain is built from TRBV9 and TRBJ2-7; 8 bases match TRBD1. CDR1 and CDR2 from the germline V gene are SGDLS and YYNGEE. After removal of 3 bases from V and 0 bases from J, the junction contained 8 bases not matched to a gene. The CDR3 has 16 residues. As DNA, the CDR3 is TGTGCCAGCAGCGCAGGGACAGGATTTAGCTCCTACGAGCAGTACGTC. This gives the protein CASSAGTGFSSYEQYV.

The rearrangement links TRBV2 to TRBJ2-3; D possibly corresponds to TRBD1 (6 bases). Looked up from germline, CDR1 is SNHLY and CDR2 is FYNNEI. This CDR3 is built from 18 residues. Trimming stripped 3 bases from V and 2 bases from J, with 21 bases between. For the CDR3, the DNA is TGTGCCAGCAGTGAGCGGATTGGAACAGGGCCTCTCACAGATACGCAGTATTTT. Its protein product is CASSERIGTGPLTDTQYF.

This chain joins TRBV19 and TRBJ1-2, with TRBD1 identical over 9 bases. V was clipped by 6 bases and J by 6 bases; unmatched bases: 8. There are 14 residues in the CDR3. Germline loops: CDR1 LNHDA, CDR2 SQIVND (reference sequence). The CDR3, as DNA: TGTGCCAGTAGCATAAACGGACAGGGGAATGGCTACACCTTC. Its protein is CASSINGQGNGYTF. The full variable domain, rest sourced from reference TRBV19 and TRBJ1-2, is DGGITQSPKYLFRKEGQNVTLSCEQNLNHDAMYWYRQDPGQGLRLIYYSQIVNDFQKGDIAEGYSVSREKKESFPLTVTSAQKNPTAFYLCASSINGQGNGYTFGSGTRLTVV.

This clonotype has at least ten counts. The rearrangement uses TRBV28 and TRBJ2-3; TRBD2 agrees at 9 bases. The CDR3 extends over 13 amino acids. Looked up from germline, CDR1 is MDHEN and CDR2 is SYDVKM. The ends lost 5 bases at V and 4 bases at J; junction bases unmatched: 1. The CDR3 loop is CASSVAGADTQYF. For the CDR3, the DNA is TGTGCCAGCAGTGTAGCGGGAGCAGATACGCAGTATTTT.

The V gene is TRBV7-8, the J gene TRBJ2-1, with a tentative D call TRBD1 (5 bases). Germline loops: CDR1 SGHVS, CDR2 FQNEAQ. This CDR3 has 16 amino acids. Trimming took off 2 bases at V and 0 bases at J, with 11 bases between the two ends. Here the CDR3 reads CASSLRADSSYNEQFF. DNA for the CDR3: TGTGCCAGCAGCTTAAGGGCTGACAGCTCCTACAATGAGCAGTTCTTC.

The gene calls are TRBV12-3 or TRBV12-4 and TRBJ1-5; unclear D gene. V dropped 6 bases and J dropped 0 bases, with 12 bases sitting between them. The CDR3 extends over 15 amino acids. CDR3 region: CASSHGPYSNQPQHF. CDR3 DNA: TGTGCCAGCAGCCACGGGCCTTATAGCAATCAGCCCCAGCATTTT.

The gene calls are TRBV12-3 or TRBV12-4 and TRBJ1-4; D remains unclear. CDR3 size: 11 residues. Deletions cut 7 bases from V and 8 bases from J, with 8 bases between. CDR3 DNA: TGTGCCAGCACCTTGAACGAAAAACTGTTTTTT. It specifies CASTLNEKLFF.

This clonotype turned up a few times. The CDR3 loop is CASSERRAPLFNQPQHF. CDR3 bases: TGTGCCAGCAGTGAACGGAGGGCCCCCCTCTTCAATCAGCCCCAGCATTTT. V usage is TRBV2 and J usage is TRBJ1-5; no definite D call. The germline V gene encodes CDR1 SNHLY and CDR2 FYNNEI. The CDR3 totals 17 residues. Trimming took 2 bases from V and 3 from J, leaving 17 bases between them.

The V and J genes are TRBV20-1 and TRBJ1-2; TRBD1 matches 8 bases. J lost 4 bases, V lost 8 bases, and 15 bases had no gene match. Germline V gene lookup returns CDR1 DFQATT and CDR2 SNEGSKA (reference sequence). CDR3 length: 15 amino acids. This CDR3 reads CSSPSRRQGIYGYTF. DNA for the CDR3: TGCAGTTCCCCTTCCAGGCGACAGGGGATCTATGGCTACACCTTC.

V usage is TRBV29-1 and J usage is TRBJ2-5; no clear D. V shed 8 bases and J shed 5 bases, with 12 bases lying between them. In germline, CDR1 is SQVTM, CDR2 ANQGSEA. There are 11 residues in the CDR3. CDR3 in amino acids: CSLVVWETQYF. CDR3 nucleotides: TGCAGCCTAGTAGTTTGGGAGACCCAGTACTTC.

The chain has TRBV7-2 and TRBJ2-1, with 10 bases lining up with TRBD2. CDR3 length: 17 amino acids. Per the germline V gene, CDR1 is SGHTA and CDR2 is FQGNSA. The J segment lost 6 bases and the V segment lost 2 bases, leaving 10 bases of the junction unmatched. The DNA for the CDR3 is TGTGCCAGCAGCTTAAGGACTAGCGGAAAATGGGGCAATGAGCAGTTCTTC. Translating it yields CASSLRTSGKWGNEQFF.

V is TRBV12-3 or TRBV12-4 and J is TRBJ2-1; D unclear. The V and J ends lost 7 bases and 10 bases respectively, with 14 bases between them. This CDR3 region has 12 residues. The CDR3 DNA is TGTGCCAGCACCACCTCCCGTATCGAGCAGTTCTTC. Translated: CASTTSRIEQFF.